This TCR beta chain was sequenced during a study of T cell responses to AZD1222 COVID-19 vaccine. Study at large: Second doses were pooled across both intervals (about 4 or about 12 weeks). Study observations and caveats: No day 14 peak samples; only post-peak repertoires were characterized.

J lost 3 bases, V lost 4 bases, and 2 bases had no gene match. CDR1 and CDR2 (germline): SGDLS, YYNGEE. This CDR3 spans 14 amino acids. Generated by immunoSEQ multiplex PCR, the TCRdb table keeps only in-frame clones and is missing some. The data show about 110,000 clones, approximately 90% seen once. Only one count was recorded for this clone. Its target is not known. This sequence originates from an adult in good health. The specimen comprised peripheral blood, sampled on day 0 of AZD1222 vaccination. V is TRBV9 and J is TRBJ2-7, with 12 bases matching TRBD2. CDR3 coding DNA: TGTGCCAGCAGCCAGACTAGCGGGGGCTACGAGCAGTACTTC. Translated: CASSQTSGGYEQYF.